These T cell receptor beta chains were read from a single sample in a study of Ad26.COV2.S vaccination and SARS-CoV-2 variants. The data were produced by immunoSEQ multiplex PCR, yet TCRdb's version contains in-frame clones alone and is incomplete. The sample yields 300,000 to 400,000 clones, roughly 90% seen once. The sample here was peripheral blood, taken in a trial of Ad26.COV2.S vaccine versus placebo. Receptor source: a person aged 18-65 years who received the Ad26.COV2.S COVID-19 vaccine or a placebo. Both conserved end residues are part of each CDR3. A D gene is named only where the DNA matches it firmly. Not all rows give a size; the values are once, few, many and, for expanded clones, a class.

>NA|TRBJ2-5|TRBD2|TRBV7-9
CASSPGVLGGAVQETQYF
TGTGCCAGCAGCCCAGGGGTCCTCGGGGGGGCGGTCCAAGAGACCCAGTACTTC
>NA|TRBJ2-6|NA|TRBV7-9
CASSLGVDRRANVLTF
TGTGCCAGCAGCTTAGGGGTTGACAGAAGGGCCAACGTCCTGACTTTC
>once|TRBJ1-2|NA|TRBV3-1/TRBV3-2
CASSHNRGGYTF
TGTGCCAGCAGTCACAATAGGGGCGGCTACACCTTC
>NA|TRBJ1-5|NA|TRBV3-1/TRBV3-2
CASSQVYSNQPQHF
TGTGCCAGCAGCCAGGTCTATAGCAATCAGCCCCAGCATTTT
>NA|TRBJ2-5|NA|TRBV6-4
CAIHREETQYF
TGTGCCATTCACAGGGAAGAGACCCAGTACTTC
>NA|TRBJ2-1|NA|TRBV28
CASSDQDGSSYNEQFF
TGTGCCAGCAGCGATCAAGACGGTAGCTCCTACAATGAGCAGTTCTTC
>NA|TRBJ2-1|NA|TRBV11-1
CASSLAGLQGGYNEQFF
TGTGCCAGCAGCTTAGCCGGGCTCCAGGGGGGTTACAATGAGCAGTTCTTC
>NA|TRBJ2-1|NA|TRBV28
CASSFPPNNEQFF
TGTGCCAGCAGTTTCCCCCCTAACAATGAGCAGTTCTTC
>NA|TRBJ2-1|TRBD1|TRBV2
CASTAGTGVNEQFF
TGTGCCAGCACCGCCGGGACAGGTGTCAATGAGCAGTTCTTC
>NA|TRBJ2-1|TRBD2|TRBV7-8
CASSKASGGASISYNEQFF
TGTGCCAGCAGCAAGGCTAGCGGGGGGGCGAGTATCTCCTACAATGAGCAGTTCTTC
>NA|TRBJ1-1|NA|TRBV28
CASSLGGWTEAFF
TGTGCCAGCAGTTTAGGCGGTTGGACTGAAGCTTTCTTT
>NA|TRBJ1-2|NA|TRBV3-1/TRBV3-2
CASSQENVGPGYGYTF
TGTGCCAGCAGCCAAGAGAACGTGGGTCCGGGCTATGGCTACACCTTC
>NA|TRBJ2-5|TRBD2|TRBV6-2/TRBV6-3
CASSYPRGTSGRSQETQYF
TGTGCCAGCAGTTACCCTCGAGGGACTAGCGGGAGGTCGCAAGAGACCCAGTACTTC
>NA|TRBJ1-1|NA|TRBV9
CASSGIGGGDTEAFF
TGTGCCAGCAGCGGTATCGGCGGTGGGGACACTGAAGCTTTCTTT
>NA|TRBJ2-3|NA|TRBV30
CAWSQTDTQYF
TGTGCCTGGAGCCAGACAGATACGCAGTATTTT
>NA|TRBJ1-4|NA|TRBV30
CAWSVTAWGLNEKLFF
TGTGCCTGGAGTGTAACGGCCTGGGGACTTAATGAAAAACTGTTTTTT
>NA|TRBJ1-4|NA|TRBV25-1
CASSQSAGGISQEKLFF
TGTGCCAGCAGTCAATCGGCGGGGGGGATCAGTCAGGAAAAACTGTTTTTT
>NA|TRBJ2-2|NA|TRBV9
CASSMRGPSSNGELFF
TGTGCCAGCAGCATGCGGGGGCCCTCAAGCAACGGGGAGCTGTTTTTT
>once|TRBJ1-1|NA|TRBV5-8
CASSTRAGGAFF
TGTGCCAGCAGCACGAGGGCGGGAGGAGCTTTCTTT
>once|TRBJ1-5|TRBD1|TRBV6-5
CASSRDRAQPQHF
TGTGCCAGCAGTAGGGACAGGGCTCAGCCCCAGCATTTT
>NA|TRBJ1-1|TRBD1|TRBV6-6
CASSPDGQVGTEAFF
TGTGCCAGCAGTCCCGACGGACAGGTGGGCACTGAAGCTTTCTTT
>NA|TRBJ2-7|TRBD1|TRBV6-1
CASRQGAYEQYF
TGTGCCAGCCGACAGGGGGCTTACGAGCAGTACTTC
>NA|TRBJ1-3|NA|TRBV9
CASSTDITGNTIYF
TGTGCCAGCAGCACTGACATAACTGGAAACACCATATATTTT
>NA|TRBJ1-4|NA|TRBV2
CASRSFSGYRSEKLFF
TGTGCCAGCAGAAGCTTTTCAGGGTATAGGAGTGAAAAACTGTTTTTT
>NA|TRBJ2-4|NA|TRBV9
CASSVADAEAKNIQYF
TGTGCCAGCAGCGTAGCAGACGCGGAGGCCAAAAACATTCAGTACTTC